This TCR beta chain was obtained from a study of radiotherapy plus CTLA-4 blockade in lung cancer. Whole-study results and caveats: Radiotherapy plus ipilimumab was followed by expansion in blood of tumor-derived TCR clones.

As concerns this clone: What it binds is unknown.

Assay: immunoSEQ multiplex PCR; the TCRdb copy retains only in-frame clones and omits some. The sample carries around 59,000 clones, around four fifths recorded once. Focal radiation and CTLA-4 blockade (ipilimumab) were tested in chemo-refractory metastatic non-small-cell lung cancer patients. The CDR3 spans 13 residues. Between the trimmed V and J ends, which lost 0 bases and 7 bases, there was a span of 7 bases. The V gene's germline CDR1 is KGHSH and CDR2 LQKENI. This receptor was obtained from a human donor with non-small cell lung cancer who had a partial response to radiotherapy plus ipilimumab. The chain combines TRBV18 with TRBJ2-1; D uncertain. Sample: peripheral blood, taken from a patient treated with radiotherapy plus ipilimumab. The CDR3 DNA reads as TGTGCCAGCTCACCACCCGGTGTGAATGAGCAGTTCTTC. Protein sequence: CASSPPGVNEQFF.